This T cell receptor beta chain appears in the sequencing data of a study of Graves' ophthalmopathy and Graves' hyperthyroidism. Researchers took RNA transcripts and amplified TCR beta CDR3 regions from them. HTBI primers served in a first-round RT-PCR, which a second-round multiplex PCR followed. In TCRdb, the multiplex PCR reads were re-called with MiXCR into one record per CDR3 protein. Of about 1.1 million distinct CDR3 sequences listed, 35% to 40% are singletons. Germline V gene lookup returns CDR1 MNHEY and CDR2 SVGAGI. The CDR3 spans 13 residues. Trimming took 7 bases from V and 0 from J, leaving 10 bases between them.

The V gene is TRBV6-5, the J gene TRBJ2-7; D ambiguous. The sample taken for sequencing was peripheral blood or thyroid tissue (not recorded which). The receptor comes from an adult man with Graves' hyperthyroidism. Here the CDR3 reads CASKWVYSYEQYF. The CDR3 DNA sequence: TGTGCCAGCAAATGGGTATACTCCTACGAGCAGTACTTC.